A single sample gave rise to the 32 T cell receptor beta chains below, sequenced in a study of Tregs in tolerant kidney transplant recipients. Sequencing was performed with immunoSEQ multiplex PCR; in TCRdb, only in-frame clones are kept and a portion is missing. This sample's table has around 48,000 clones. The material was CD4+ T cells from blood, obtained before the transplant. These receptor sequences come from a human donor who received a combined kidney and bone marrow transplant.

Concerning this clone: The observed sequence ends 3 residues before the CDR3 terminus, with the missing tail filled in from the germline J gene. This chain uses TRBV5-1 with TRBJ2-7; TRBD2 agrees at 8 bases. Per the germline V gene, CDR1 is SGHRS and CDR2 is YFSETQ. V was pared by 2 bases and J by 2 bases, with 6 bases of the junction left unmatched. CDR3 length equals 15 residues. The CDR3 reads CASSFGISGTYEQYF. The sequenced CDR3 bases are TGCGCCAGCAGCTTCGGGATTAGCGGGACCTACGAG.

CDR3 loop: CASSLGLAFQETQYF. CDR3 bases read: TGTGCCAGCAGCTTAGGGCTAGCTTTCCAAGAGACC. This chain joins TRBV7-6 and TRBJ2-5; D might be TRBD2 (5 bases). With the read ending 3 residues before the CDR3 end, the germline J gene is used to fill in that end. The length of the CDR3 is 15 residues. Trimming pared 1 base from V and 1 base from J, leaving 10 bases between. Germline V gene data show CDR1 as SGHVS and CDR2 as FNYEAQ.

Points on this clone: The sequenced fragment ends 3 residues before the CDR3 boundary, so the rest is inferred from the germline J gene. V is TRBV7-2 and J is TRBJ1-5, with 8 positions matching TRBD1. Germline V gene sequence: CDR1 SGHTA, CDR2 FQGNSA. V shed 5 bases, J shed 6 bases, and the junction held 3 bases outside the gene matches. CDR3 length: 13 amino acids. The CDR3 loop reads CASSPGTGQPQHF. The covered CDR3 bases are TGTGCCAGCAGCCCAGGGACAGGTCAGCCC. Based on the CDR3 plus reference TRBV7-2 and TRBJ1-5, the full variable domain is GAGVSQSPSNKVTEKGKDVELRCDPISGHTALYWYRQSLGQGLEFLIYFQGNSAPDKSGLPSDRFSAERTGGSVSTLTIQRTQQEDSAVYLCASSPGTGQPQHFGDGTRLSIL.

A remark on this clone: With the read ending 3 residues before the CDR3 end, the germline J gene is used to fill in that end. V usage is TRBV2 and J usage is TRBJ1-2; 10 bases line up with TRBD1. Germline loops: CDR1 SNHLY, CDR2 FYNNEI. There are 14 residues in the CDR3. J lost 4 bases, V lost 5 bases, and 4 bases had no gene match. The CDR3 sequence: CASSRDRGGYGYTF. CDR3 DNA, as far as it was read: TGTGCCAGCAGTCGGGACAGGGGAGGCTATGGC.

Notes on this clone: The CDR3 end lies 3 residues beyond the end of the read and is filled in from the germline J gene. V gene TRBV7-2 combines with J gene TRBJ2-3, with a tentative D call TRBD1 (6 bases). V was trimmed by 3 bases and J by 4 bases, leaving 14 bases between them. There are 15 residues in the CDR3. Germline V CDR1 and CDR2: SGHTA, FQGNSA. The DNA read from the CDR3 is TGTGCCAGCAGCTTTCAACAGGGACAAGCAGATACG. As protein: CASSFQQGQADT. The whole CDR3 sequence is CASSFQQGQADTQYF.

Of note for this clone: The CDR3 is cut off 3 residues early in the read; its end comes from the germline J gene. The rearrangement uses TRBV30 and TRBJ2-7, with 7 bases aligning to TRBD1. The CDR3 consists of 14 residues. The junction had 7 bases not matched to a gene; V was cut back by 0 bases and J by 5 bases. Germline CDR1 and CDR2: GTSNPN and SVGIG (reference sequence). The CDR3: CAWSVPGTVHEQYF. CDR3 bases read: TGTGCCTGGAGTGTACCCGGGACAGTTCACGAG.

To note about this clone: The CDR3 end lies 3 residues beyond the end of the read and is filled in from the germline J gene. The chain is built from TRBV20-1 and TRBJ2-3; 9 nucleotides align to TRBD2. With V trimmed by 4 bases and J by 6 bases, 17 bases remained unmatched. There are 17 residues in the CDR3. CDR1 is DFQATT and CDR2 is SNEGSKA in the germline V gene (reference sequence). CDR3 bases read: TGCAGTGCTACCGGGACTAGCAGGATGGGGGCCACCGATACG. This gives the protein CSATGTSRMGATDT. The entire CDR3 protein reads CSATGTSRMGATDTQYF.

Turning to this clone: The read is 3 residues too short to cover the CDR3 end, so that end is filled in from the germline J gene. The J gene is TRBJ2-1, the V gene TRBV7-9; 7 nucleotides agree with TRBD1. There are 15 residues in the CDR3. Germline loops: CDR1 SEHNR, CDR2 FQNEAQ (reference sequence). V lost 7 bases to trimming and J lost 0 bases; unmatched junction nucleotides: 6. The sequenced part of the CDR3 DNA is TGTGCCAGCAACGTCCAGGGGGTCTCCTACAATGAG. Its protein product is CASNVQGVSYNE. The entire CDR3 protein is CASNVQGVSYNEQFF.

Notes on this clone: The CDR3 end is not reached by the read, which stops 3 residues before it; the germline J gene fills it in. The J gene is TRBJ2-7, the V gene TRBV20-1; 7 nucleotides line up with TRBD2. Trimming at V came to 3 bases and at J to 6 bases, leaving 8 bases not matched to a gene. Germline V gene data show CDR1 as DFQATT and CDR2 as SNEGSKA (reference sequence). The CDR3 runs to 13 residues. The CDR3 protein is CSASGGESGEQYF. The DNA read from the CDR3 is TGCAGTGCTAGTGGGGGGGAGAGTGGCGAG.

Notes on this clone: The sequence runs out 3 residues before the end of the CDR3; the remainder is reconstructed from the germline J gene. The genes are TRBV30 and TRBJ2-5; tentative D call: TRBD1 (5 bases). The ends were cut back, 4 bases at V and 3 bases at J, with 12 bases in the middle. Germline V gives CDR1 GTSNPN, CDR2 SVGIG (reference sequence). This CDR3 is 13 amino acids long. This chain's CDR3 is CAWTVQGKETQYF. CDR3 bases read: TGTGCCTGGACCGTGCAGGGAAAAGAGACC. Full variable domain (missing parts from reference TRBV30 and TRBJ2-5): SQTIHQWPATLVQPVGSPLSLECTVEGTSNPNLYWYRQAAGRGLQLLFYSVGIGQISSEVPQNLSASRPQDRQFILSSKKLLLSDSGFYLCAWTVQGKETQYFGPGTRLLVL.

On this clone: The observed sequence ends 3 residues before the CDR3 terminus, with the missing tail filled in from the germline J gene. The V gene is TRBV19, the J gene TRBJ2-3; D may be TRBD2 (5 bases). The germline V gene encodes CDR1 LNHDA and CDR2 SQIVND (reference sequence). This CDR3 has 16 residues. V lost 6 bases and J 0 bases, leaving 16 bases between the germline ends. The chain's CDR3 is CASSRGGLSSTDTQYF. CDR3 DNA, as far as it was read: TGTGCCAGTAGCCGAGGCGGACTGTCTAGCACAGATACG.

The covered CDR3 bases are TGTGCCAGCAGCTTAGGTTCAGGCCCGTCTGAAAAA. Protein product: CASSLGSGPSEK. The entire CDR3 is CASSLGSGPSEKLFF. The rearrangement links TRBV7-2 to TRBJ1-4; unclear D gene. The sequence runs out 3 residues before the end of the CDR3; the remainder is reconstructed from the germline J gene. V was cut by 1 base and J by 7 bases, with 13 bases left in between. The length of the CDR3 is 15 residues. Germline V CDR1 and CDR2: SGHTA, FQGNSA.

On this clone: The read ends 3 residues before the CDR3 terminus; that terminus is restored from the germline J gene. The chain combines TRBV30 with TRBJ1-3; weak D call: TRBD1 (5 bases). Germline CDR1 reads GTSNPN; CDR2 reads SVGIG (reference sequence). V was shortened by 4 bases and J by 7 bases, with 11 bases between the two germline ends. CDR3 size: 12 residues. This chain's CDR3 is CAWTPGLNTIYF. The sequenced part of the CDR3 DNA is TGTGCCTGGACTCCAGGGTTGAACACC.

On this clone: The sequence runs out 3 residues before the end of the CDR3; the remainder is reconstructed from the germline J gene. V and J are TRBV19 and TRBJ2-6, with 8 bases matching TRBD2. The CDR3 totals 17 residues. V lost 5 bases, J lost 0 bases, and 6 bases stayed unmatched. Germline CDR1 is LNHDA and CDR2 is SQIVND (reference sequence). CDR3 DNA (partial): TGTGCCAGTAGTTCCTTAGCGGGATTCTCTGGGGCCAACGTC. This codes for CASSSLAGFSGANV. The entire CDR3 sequence reads CASSSLAGFSGANVLTF.

Details on this clone: The CDR3 extends 3 residues past the end of the read, so its final part is completed from the germline J gene. The rearrangement uses TRBV2 and TRBJ1-5; 8 bases line up with TRBD1. Trimming cost V 10 bases and J 2 bases; bases outside gene matches: 7. The CDR3 is made up of 14 amino acids. CDR1 is SNHLY and CDR2 is FYNNEI in the germline V gene. The part of the CDR3 DNA that was read is TGTGCCACCAAACAGGGGGACGGCAATCAGCCC. Residues: CATKQGDGNQP. The entire CDR3 sequence reads CATKQGDGNQPQHF.

Remarks on this clone: From the germline J gene comes the end of the CDR3, since the read stops 3 residues before it. V is TRBV30 and J is TRBJ2-7; 7 bases are a match to TRBD2. Trimming at V came to 0 bases and at J to 2 bases, leaving 22 bases not matched to a gene. Germline CDR1 GTSNPN, CDR2 SVGIG (reference sequence). The CDR3 extends over 20 amino acids. The sequenced CDR3 bases are TGTGCCTGGAGTGTAAACTATTTGGACCCGAAGAGCGGGGATGCCTACGAG. This codes for CAWSVNYLDPKSGDAYE. The entire CDR3 protein is CAWSVNYLDPKSGDAYEQYF.

With respect to this clone: Sequencing ends 3 residues short of the CDR3 end; the germline J gene provides the rest. The chain has TRBV7-3 and TRBJ2-3, with D unresolved. CDR3 size: 16 residues. Trimming left V 5 bases short and J 2 bases short, with 17 bases between. The germline V gene encodes CDR1 SGHTA and CDR2 FQGTGA. CDR3 bases read: TGTGCCAGCAGCCGCATCAAGCCCGTTTCCACAGATACG. Amino acids: CASSRIKPVSTDT. The whole CDR3 reads CASSRIKPVSTDTQYF.

CDR3 region: CASSLGALREQYF. Incomplete CDR3 DNA: TGTGCCAGCAGCTTAGGCGCCCTTCGCGAG. This chain uses TRBV7-2 with TRBJ2-7, with D unclear. The read falls 3 residues short of the CDR3 end, and the missing part is taken from the germline J gene. The V end lost 1 base, the J end lost 6 bases, and 10 bases lay between the germline ends. The CDR3 covers 13 residues. CDR1 is SGHTA and CDR2 is FQGNSA in the germline V gene.

A word on this clone: The read terminates 3 residues before the CDR3 end, so the remaining end is supplied by the germline J gene. The V and J genes are TRBV7-2 and TRBJ2-4, with 10 bases aligning to TRBD1. The CDR3 has 14 residues. J was trimmed by 8 bases and V by 5 bases; bases with no gene match: 6. Germline assignment: CDR1 SGHTA and CDR2 FQGNSA. CDR3 DNA (partial): TGTGCCAGCAGCCCAGGGACAGGGGCCCACATT. It specifies CASSPGTGAHI. The entire CDR3 sequence reads CASSPGTGAHIQYF.

With regard to this clone: The CDR3 is cut off 3 residues early in the read; its end comes from the germline J gene. The same CDR3 is also encoded by other DNA sequences in this sample. The rearrangement joins TRBV10-1 to TRBJ2-3; D unclear. Germline V gene sequence: CDR1 WNHNN, CDR2 SYGVQD (reference sequence). The CDR3 is made up of 12 amino acids. The ends were cut back, 5 bases at V and 0 bases at J, with 3 bases in the middle. CDR3 DNA, as far as it was read: TGCGCCAGCAGTTATAGCACAGATACG. Translation: CASSYSTDT. The whole CDR3 region reads CASSYSTDTQYF.

About this clone itself: The observed sequence ends 3 residues before the CDR3 terminus, with the missing tail filled in from the germline J gene. The chain couples TRBV30 to TRBJ2-3; TRBD2 matches 12 bases. CDR1 GTSNPN and CDR2 SVGIG come from the germline V gene (reference sequence). The trim removed 0 bases at V and 4 bases at J, leaving 5 bases unmatched. The CDR3 is 16 amino acids. CDR3 bases read: TGTGCCTGGAGTGTAGGACTAGCGGGAAATGCAGATACG. Translation gives CAWSVGLAGNADT. The CDR3 in its entirety is CAWSVGLAGNADTQYF.

About this clone: The missing CDR3 end, 3 residues past where the read stops, is filled in from the germline J gene. The V and J genes are TRBV2 and TRBJ1-6; TRBD1 agrees at 9 bases. Germline V gene sequence: CDR1 SNHLY, CDR2 FYNNEI. Trimming removed 4 bases from V and 7 bases from J; junction bases left unmatched: 2. The CDR3 has 14 amino acids. CDR3 bases read: TGTGCCAGCAGTGTGGGGACAGGGAATTCACCC. This gives the protein CASSVGTGNSP. The entire CDR3 sequence reads CASSVGTGNSPLHF.

In regard to this clone: The CDR3 is cut off 3 residues early in the read; its end comes from the germline J gene. The chain combines TRBV7-6 with TRBJ2-7; D remains ambiguous. Germline CDR1 and CDR2: SGHVS and FNYEAQ. This CDR3 has 15 amino acids. V dropped 5 bases and J dropped 4 bases, with 18 bases sitting between them. CDR3 DNA (partial): TGTGCCAGCAGCCCGGATTTCGGTGTCGGGTACGAG. Amino acids: CASSPDFGVGYE. The full CDR3 reads CASSPDFGVGYEQYF.

Points on this clone: Coverage ceases 3 residues before the CDR3 finishes, and the germline J gene fills in the end. The chain couples TRBV7-9 to TRBJ1-1; no definite D call. Trimming cost V 6 bases and J 4 bases, with 9 bases left between them. The CDR3 runs to 12 residues. CDR1 is SEHNR, CDR2 FQNEAQ, per germline (reference sequence). CDR3 DNA (partial): TGTGCCAGCAGTGAGAAAGGCACTGAA. Amino acids: CASSEKGTE. The CDR3, in full, reads CASSEKGTEAFF.

As regards this clone: The observed sequence ends 3 residues before the CDR3 terminus, with the missing tail filled in from the germline J gene. The chain links TRBV2 to TRBJ2-4, with TRBD1 matching over 10 bases. The ends lost 10 bases at V and 7 bases at J; junction bases unmatched: 7. Germline-derived CDR1 and CDR2 are SNHLY and FYNNEI. The CDR3 totals 13 residues. The CDR3 reads CANSPGQGNIQYF. The covered CDR3 bases are TGTGCCAATTCTCCGGGACAGGGGAACATT.

With regard to this clone: The read comes to an end 3 residues before the CDR3 does, leaving the germline J gene to fill in the end. The chain has TRBV19 and TRBJ2-2, with 7 nucleotides matching TRBD1. The junction had 8 bases not matched to a gene; V was cut back by 6 bases and J by 7 bases. Germline-derived CDR1 and CDR2 are LNHDA and SQIVND (reference sequence). The CDR3 runs to 14 residues. The CDR3 region is CASRIPTGVGELFF. CDR3 DNA, as far as it was read: TGTGCCAGTAGAATACCCACAGGGGTCGGGGAG.

On this clone: The CDR3 extends 3 residues past the end of the read, so its final part is completed from the germline J gene. This chain connects TRBV20-1 to TRBJ2-1, with 11 bases fitting TRBD2. Germline trimming cut 4 bases from V and 4 bases from J; bases unmatched to any gene: 9. The CDR3 spans 16 residues. The germline CDR1 and CDR2 sequences are DFQATT and SNEGSKA (reference sequence). The CDR3 DNA, read in part, is TGCAGTGCTACCTATCCGGGACTAGCGGTTTACAATGAG. Protein product: CSATYPGLAVYNE. The whole CDR3 reads CSATYPGLAVYNEQFF.

Remarks on this clone: The read halts 3 residues ahead of the CDR3 end, with the missing end drawn from the germline J gene. The chain couples TRBV19 to TRBJ2-3; 7 nucleotides match TRBD1. The CDR3 totals 14 residues. V was pared by 5 bases and J by 5 bases, with 7 bases of the junction left unmatched. Germline V gene lookup returns CDR1 LNHDA and CDR2 SQIVND (reference sequence). The CDR3 bases that were read are TGTGCCAGTAGTCCAGGACAGGCTCAAGATACG. Translated, it gives CASSPGQAQDT. Given in full, the CDR3 is CASSPGQAQDTQYF.

Concerning this clone itself: Read data end 3 residues before the CDR3 end; the end is taken from the germline J gene. V is TRBV11-2 and J is TRBJ1-1; no clear D gene. This CDR3 has 14 residues. CDR1 is SGHAT and CDR2 is FQNNGV in the germline V gene. Trimming pared 5 bases from V and 2 bases from J, leaving 12 bases between. Here the CDR3 reads CASSPPTPNTEAFF. The CDR3 DNA, read in part, is TGTGCCAGCAGCCCCCCGACACCTAACACTGAA.

In the case of this clone: The read finishes 3 residues shy of the CDR3 end, and the germline J gene is used to complete it. The chain recombines TRBV4-1 with TRBJ2-7; 11 nucleotides line up with TRBD2. Germline V gene sequence: CDR1 MGHRA, CDR2 YSYEKL. The CDR3 runs to 15 residues. V was clipped by 0 bases and J by 4 bases; unmatched bases: 2. CDR3 residues: CASSQETSGSYEQYF. The covered CDR3 bases are TGCGCCAGCAGCCAAGAAACTAGCGGGAGTTACGAG.

The CDR3: CASSPTSGRAGTQYF. Incomplete CDR3 DNA: TGTGCCAGCAGCCCCACTAGCGGGAGGGCCGGTACG. The chain combines TRBV11-1 with TRBJ2-3; 13 positions agree with TRBD2. The CDR3 end is not reached by the read, which stops 3 residues before it; the germline J gene fills it in. Germline assignment: CDR1 SGHAT and CDR2 FQDESV (reference sequence). The trim removed 5 bases at V and 8 bases at J, leaving 7 bases unmatched. The CDR3 contains 15 residues.

Regarding this clone: From the germline J gene comes the end of the CDR3, since the read stops 3 residues before it. This sequence joins TRBV18 and TRBJ1-1, with D possibly TRBD1 on 5 matching bases. Germline CDR1 KGHSH, CDR2 LQKENI. V gave up 3 bases and J gave up 5 bases, with 10 bases separating them. The CDR3 runs 13 residues. The CDR3: CASSPVEGTEAFF. Incomplete CDR3 DNA: TGTGCCAGCTCACCGGTCGAGGGGACTGAA.